This T cell receptor beta chain was documented in a study of glioma-infiltrating T cells. CDR1 and CDR2 from the germline V gene are LGHNA and YNFKEQ. This CDR3 contains 14 residues. V gave up 1 base and J gave up 5 bases, with 12 bases separating them. Amplification of TCR alpha and beta CDR3 regions from RNA used iRepertoire nested multiplex PCR. Each CDR3 protein is one row after TCRdb ran MiXCR on the multiplex PCR reads. The sample holds about 140,000 distinct CDR3 sequences, approximately 40% seen once. The sequence was obtained from a human donor with low-grade glioma or glioblastoma, undergoing nonglioma brain surgery, or in good health (not recorded which). The sample consisted of glioma tissue, nonneoplastic brain tissue, or PBMCs (not recorded which). The chain links TRBV4-2 to TRBJ2-7; weak D call: TRBD1 (5 bases). The CDR3 here is CASSQVAAGNEQYF. The DNA of the CDR3 is TGTGCCAGCAGCCAAGTCGCGGCAGGGAACGAGCAGTACTTC.